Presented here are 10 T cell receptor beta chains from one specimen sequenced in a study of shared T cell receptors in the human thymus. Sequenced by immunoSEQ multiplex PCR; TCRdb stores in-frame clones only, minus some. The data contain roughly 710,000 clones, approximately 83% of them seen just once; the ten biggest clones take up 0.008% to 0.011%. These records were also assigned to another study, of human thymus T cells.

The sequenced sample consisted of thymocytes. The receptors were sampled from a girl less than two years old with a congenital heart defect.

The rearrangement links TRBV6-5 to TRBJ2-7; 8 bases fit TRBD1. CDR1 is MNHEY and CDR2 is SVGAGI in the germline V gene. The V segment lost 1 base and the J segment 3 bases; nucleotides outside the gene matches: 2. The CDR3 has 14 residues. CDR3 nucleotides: TGTGCCAGCAGTTACTTCACAGGGGGCTACGAGCAGTACTTC. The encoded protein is CASSYFTGGYEQYF.

This CDR3 is CASSLLGYSTDTQYF. Here the CDR3 DNA reads TGTGCCAGCAGCTTACTGGGCTACAGCACAGATACGCAGTATTTT. The chain links TRBV7-2 to TRBJ2-3; D is ambiguous. The CDR3 spans 15 residues. Germline V gene data show CDR1 as SGHTA and CDR2 as FQGNSA. V dropped 2 bases and J dropped 0 bases, with 9 bases sitting between them.

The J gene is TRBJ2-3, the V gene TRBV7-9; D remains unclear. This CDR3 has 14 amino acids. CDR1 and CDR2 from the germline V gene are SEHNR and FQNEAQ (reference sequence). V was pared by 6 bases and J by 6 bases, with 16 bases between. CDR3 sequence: CASSDSPPGDTQYF. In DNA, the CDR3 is TGTGCCAGCAGTGATAGCCCACCTGGGGATACGCAGTATTTT. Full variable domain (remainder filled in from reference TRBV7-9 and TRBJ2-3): DTGVSQNPRHKITKRGQNVTFRCDPISEHNRLYWYRQTLGQGPEFLTYFQNEAQLEKSRLLSDRFSAERPKGSFSTLEIQRTEQGDSAMYLCASSDSPPGDTQYFGPGTRLTVL.

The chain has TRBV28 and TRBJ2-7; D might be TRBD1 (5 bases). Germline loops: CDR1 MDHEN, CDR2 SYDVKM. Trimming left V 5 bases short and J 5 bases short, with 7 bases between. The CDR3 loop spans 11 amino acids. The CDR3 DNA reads TGTGCCAGCAGTGCCAGGGACGAGCAGTACTTC. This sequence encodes CASSARDEQYF.

The CDR3: CASSLSTQDPGGPNEQYF. The CDR3 coding sequence is TGTGCCAGCAGCCTAAGTACTCAAGACCCAGGGGGCCCGAACGAGCAGTACTTC. This chain connects TRBV7-9 to TRBJ2-7, with 8 bases identical to TRBD1. Trimming cost V 5 bases and J 5 bases; bases outside gene matches: 20. Per germline, CDR1 SEHNR and CDR2 FQNEAQ (reference sequence). The CDR3 is made up of 18 amino acids.

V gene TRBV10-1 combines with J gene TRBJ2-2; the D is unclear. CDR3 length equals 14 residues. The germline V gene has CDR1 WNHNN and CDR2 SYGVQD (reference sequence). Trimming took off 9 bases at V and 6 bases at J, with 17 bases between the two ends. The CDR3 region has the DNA TGCGCCAGACCCATCCAGGTCAAGGCCGGGGAGCTGTTTTTT. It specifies CARPIQVKAGELFF.

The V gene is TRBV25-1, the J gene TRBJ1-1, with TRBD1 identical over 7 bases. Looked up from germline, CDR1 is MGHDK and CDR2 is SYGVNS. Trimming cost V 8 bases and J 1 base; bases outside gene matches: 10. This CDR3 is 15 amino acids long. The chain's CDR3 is CASQGTVGRNTEAFF. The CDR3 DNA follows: TGTGCCAGCCAAGGGACAGTCGGCAGGAACACTGAAGCTTTCTTT.

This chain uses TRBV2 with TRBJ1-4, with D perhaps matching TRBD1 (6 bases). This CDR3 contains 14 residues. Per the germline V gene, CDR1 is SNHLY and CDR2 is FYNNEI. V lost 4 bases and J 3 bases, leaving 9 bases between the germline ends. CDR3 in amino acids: CASSGQDSNEKLFF. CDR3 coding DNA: TGTGCCAGCAGTGGACAGGACTCTAATGAAAAACTGTTTTTT.

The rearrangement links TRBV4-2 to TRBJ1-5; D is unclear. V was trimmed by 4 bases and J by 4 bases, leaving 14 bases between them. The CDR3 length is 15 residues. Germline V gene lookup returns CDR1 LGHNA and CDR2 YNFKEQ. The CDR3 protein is CASSPQATSNQPQHF. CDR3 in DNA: TGTGCCAGCAGCCCCCAGGCCACAAGTAATCAGCCCCAGCATTTT.

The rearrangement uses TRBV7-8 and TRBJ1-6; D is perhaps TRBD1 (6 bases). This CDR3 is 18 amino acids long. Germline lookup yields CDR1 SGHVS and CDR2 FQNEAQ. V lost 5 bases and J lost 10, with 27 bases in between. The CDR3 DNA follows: TGTGCCAGCAGCCTAATCTCTACAGGGCACCCCCGAAGATCACCCCTCCACTTT. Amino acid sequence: CASSLISTGHPRRSPLHF.